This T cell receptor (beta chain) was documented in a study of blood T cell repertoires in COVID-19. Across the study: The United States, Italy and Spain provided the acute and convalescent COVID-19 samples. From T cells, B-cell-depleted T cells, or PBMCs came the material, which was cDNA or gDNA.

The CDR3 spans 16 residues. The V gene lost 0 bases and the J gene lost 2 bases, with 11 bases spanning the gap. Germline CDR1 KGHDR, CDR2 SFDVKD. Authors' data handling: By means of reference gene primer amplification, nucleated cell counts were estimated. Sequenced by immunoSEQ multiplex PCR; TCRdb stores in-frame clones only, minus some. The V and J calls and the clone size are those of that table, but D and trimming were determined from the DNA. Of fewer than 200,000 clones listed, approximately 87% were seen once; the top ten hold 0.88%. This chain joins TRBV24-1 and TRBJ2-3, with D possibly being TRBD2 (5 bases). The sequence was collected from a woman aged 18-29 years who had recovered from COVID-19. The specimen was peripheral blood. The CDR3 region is CATSDLTGFTTDTQYF. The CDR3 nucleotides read TGTGCCACCAGTGATTTGACGGGGTTCACCACAGATACGCAGTATTTT.